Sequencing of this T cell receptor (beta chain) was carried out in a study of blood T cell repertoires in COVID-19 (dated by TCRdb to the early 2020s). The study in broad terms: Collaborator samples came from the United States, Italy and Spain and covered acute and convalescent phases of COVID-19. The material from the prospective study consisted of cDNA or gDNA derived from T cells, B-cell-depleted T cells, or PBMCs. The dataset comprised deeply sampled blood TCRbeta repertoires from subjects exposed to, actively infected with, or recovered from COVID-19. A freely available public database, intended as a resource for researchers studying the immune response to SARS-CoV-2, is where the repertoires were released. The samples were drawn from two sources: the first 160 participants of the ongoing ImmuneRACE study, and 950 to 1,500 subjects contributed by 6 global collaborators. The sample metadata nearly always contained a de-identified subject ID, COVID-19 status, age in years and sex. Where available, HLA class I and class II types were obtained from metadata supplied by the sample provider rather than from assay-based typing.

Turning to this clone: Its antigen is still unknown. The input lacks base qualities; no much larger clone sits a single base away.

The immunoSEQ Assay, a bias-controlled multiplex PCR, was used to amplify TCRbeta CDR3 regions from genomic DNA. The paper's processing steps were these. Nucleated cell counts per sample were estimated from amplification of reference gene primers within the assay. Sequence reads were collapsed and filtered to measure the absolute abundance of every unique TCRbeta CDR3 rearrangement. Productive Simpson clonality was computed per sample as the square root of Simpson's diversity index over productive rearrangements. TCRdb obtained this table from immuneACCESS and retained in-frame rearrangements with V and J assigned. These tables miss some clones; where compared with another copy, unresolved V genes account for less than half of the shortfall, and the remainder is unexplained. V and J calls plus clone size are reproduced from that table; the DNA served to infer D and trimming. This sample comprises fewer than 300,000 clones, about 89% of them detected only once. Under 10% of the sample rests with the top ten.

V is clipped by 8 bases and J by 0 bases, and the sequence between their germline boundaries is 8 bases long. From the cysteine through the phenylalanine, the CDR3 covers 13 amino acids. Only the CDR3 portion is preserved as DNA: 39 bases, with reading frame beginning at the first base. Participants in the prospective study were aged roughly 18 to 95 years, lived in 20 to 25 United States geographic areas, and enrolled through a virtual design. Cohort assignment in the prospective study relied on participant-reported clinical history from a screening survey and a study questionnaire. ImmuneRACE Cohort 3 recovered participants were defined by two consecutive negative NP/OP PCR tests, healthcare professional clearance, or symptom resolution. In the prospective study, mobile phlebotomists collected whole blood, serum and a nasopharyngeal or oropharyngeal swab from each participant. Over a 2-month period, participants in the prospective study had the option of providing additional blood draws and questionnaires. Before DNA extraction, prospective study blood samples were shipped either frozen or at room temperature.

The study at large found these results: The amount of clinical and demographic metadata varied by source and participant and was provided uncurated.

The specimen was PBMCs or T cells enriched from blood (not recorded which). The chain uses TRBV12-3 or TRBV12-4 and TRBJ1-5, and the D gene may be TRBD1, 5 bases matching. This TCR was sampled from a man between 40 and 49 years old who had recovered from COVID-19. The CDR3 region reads CASSDSSNQPQHF. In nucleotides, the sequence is TGTGCCAGCTCTGACAGTAGCAATCAGCCCCAGCATTTT.